This TCR beta chain stems from a study of blood T cell repertoires in COVID-19. The method was immunoSEQ multiplex PCR; TCRdb's version includes in-frame clones alone and lacks a portion of them. This table holds around 250,000 clones, about 83% found once. CDR3 length: 14 amino acids. V was pared by 8 bases and J by 1 base, with 12 bases between. The germline V gene has CDR1 MNHEY and CDR2 SVGAGI. Sequencing was carried out using peripheral blood. The chain recombines TRBV6-5 with TRBJ1-3; D not certain. This TCR came from a man aged 40-50 years with active or convalescent COVID-19. The CDR3 DNA is TGTGCCAGCCTACAGTCGTTATCTGGAAACACCATATATTTT. As protein: CASLQSLSGNTIYF.